This passage covers 18 T cell receptor beta chains from one sample sequenced in a study of control samples from healthy donors and cancer patients. The protocol was immunoSEQ multiplex PCR, while the TCRdb copy is restricted to in-frame clones and leaves out a portion. The top ten hold around 6.4% of the sample, which has about 410,000 clones, 80% to 95% seen once. What was sequenced was PBMCs. These receptors originate from a man in his forties with head and neck cancer.

The rearrangement joins TRBV6-1 to TRBJ1-5; D is undetermined. The CDR3 spans 14 residues. V was clipped by 2 bases and J by 6 bases, with 11 bases between them. Germline-derived CDR1 and CDR2 are MNHNS and SASEGT. The CDR3 DNA reads TGTGCCAGCAGTGAACTGCTGGAGGGTCAGCCCCAGCATTTT. Its translation: CASSELLEGQPQHF.

This clone occurred a few times. This chain links TRBV28 with TRBJ2-7, with D possibly TRBD2 on 7 matching bases. The CDR3 runs to 15 residues. The V end lost 8 bases, the J end lost 0 bases, and 17 bases lay between the germline ends. In germline, CDR1 is MDHEN, CDR2 SYDVKM. The CDR3 sequence is CASSGGGRISYEQYF. DNA of the CDR3: TGTGCCAGCTCGGGGGGCGGGAGAATCTCCTACGAGCAGTACTTC.

The gene calls are TRBV6-5 and TRBJ2-1, with 11 nucleotides matching TRBD2. Germline V gene sequence: CDR1 MNHEY, CDR2 SVGAGI. Trimming took 5 bases from V and 15 from J; bases not matched to a gene: 9. This CDR3 spans 13 amino acids. CDR3 nucleotide sequence: TGTGCCAGCAGTCCGGTAGCGGGGGGGCGTCTGTTCTTC. Translated: CASSPVAGGRLFF.

This sequence joins TRBV4-1 and TRBJ2-5; 9 bases agree with TRBD1. The germline gives CDR1 MGHRA, CDR2 YSYEKL. V trimming: 0 bases; J trimming: 5 bases; junction bases outside the gene matches: 13. This CDR3 is 18 amino acids long. CDR3 loop: CASSQEFQRTGEGETQYF. CDR3 coding DNA: TGCGCCAGCAGCCAAGAATTCCAGAGGACAGGGGAGGGGGAGACCCAGTACTTC.

This chain's CDR3 is CASSLGSNTGELFF. The CDR3 nucleotides are TGTGCCAGCAGCTTAGGCTCGAACACCGGGGAGCTGTTTTTT. The chain employs TRBV5-6 and TRBJ2-2, with unresolved D. Germline V gene sequence: CDR1 SGHDT, CDR2 YYEEEE. This CDR3 contains 14 residues. V shed 2 bases and J shed 0 bases, with 5 bases lying between them.

This clone was recorded only once. The V call is TRBV2, the J call TRBJ2-3, with 8 bases identical to TRBD2. The CDR3 covers 17 residues. The germline CDR1 and CDR2 sequences are SNHLY and FYNNEI. Trimming at V came to 4 bases and at J to 1 base, leaving 10 bases not matched to a gene. CDR3 coding DNA: TGTGCCAGCAGTGGACGAGGCGGGGGGTCCGGCACAGATACGCAGTATTTT. It translates to CASSGRGGGSGTDTQYF.

This clone has only a few counts. V usage is TRBV21-1 and J usage is TRBJ2-1; TRBD2 is the table's D call and was not checked against the DNA. TRBV21-1 is a recognized pseudogene. The CDR3 is 16 amino acids. The CDR3 spells CASIYLMTCSYNEQFF. CDR3 in DNA: TGTGCCAGCATCTATCTGATGACTTGTTCCTACAATGAGCAGTTCTTC.

This clone has more than one count but fewer than ten. This chain connects TRBV25-1 to TRBJ2-5; TRBD2 matches 14 bases. Losses at the gene ends were 10 bases for V and 5 bases for J; bases not matched to a gene: 3. The length of the CDR3 is 13 residues. CDR1 is MGHDK and CDR2 is SYGVNS in the germline V gene. CDR3 DNA: TGTGCCACCCGACTAGCGGGGGGGGAGACCCAGTACTTC. Protein sequence: CATRLAGGETQYF. Full variable domain (missing parts from reference TRBV25-1 and TRBJ2-5): EADIYQTPRYLVIGTGKKITLECSQTMGHDKMYWYQQDPGMELHLIHYSYGVNSTEKGDLSSESTVSRIRTEHFPLTLESARPSHTSQYLCATRLAGGETQYFGPGTRLLVL.

This chain uses TRBV7-9 with TRBJ2-7, with D unresolved. CDR3 length: 14 residues. Germline CDR1 SEHNR, CDR2 FQNEAQ (reference sequence). Trimming removed 7 bases from V and 0 bases from J, with 13 bases in between. The CDR3 loop reads CASTRTLDSYEQYF. The DNA for the CDR3 is TGTGCCAGCACCCGGACCCTAGACTCCTACGAGCAGTACTTC.

This clone was seen just once. In DNA, the CDR3 is TGTGCCAGCAGCTTAGTCAGGGGTGAAGCTTTCTTT. It yields the protein CASSLVRGEAFF. The V and J genes are TRBV11-2 and TRBJ1-1; the D gene is possibly TRBD1 (6 bases). The CDR3 contains 12 residues. V was cut by 1 base and J by 7 bases, with 7 bases left in between. Germline loops: CDR1 SGHAT, CDR2 FQNNGV.

The gene calls are TRBV27 and TRBJ2-3; 10 bases fit TRBD2. CDR1 MNHEY and CDR2 SMNVEV come from the germline V gene (reference sequence). The CDR3 spans 15 residues. Trimming removed 4 bases from V and 0 bases from J; junction bases left unmatched: 1. The DNA of the CDR3 is TGTGCCAGCAGTTCGACTAGCGGGAGCACAGATACGCAGTATTTT. It translates to CASSSTSGSTDTQYF.

The chain's CDR3 is CASQSGANVLTF. The CDR3 DNA sequence: TGTGCCAGCCAGTCTGGGGCCAACGTCCTGACTTTC. The V call is TRBV6-5, the J call TRBJ2-6; D uncertain. Trimming took 8 bases from V and 1 from J, leaving 3 bases between them. CDR3 size: 12 residues. Germline V gene lookup returns CDR1 MNHEY and CDR2 SVGAGI.

The rearrangement links TRBV12-3 or TRBV12-4 to TRBJ2-7; TRBD1 might be the D (5 bases). V lost 4 bases and J lost 4, with 8 bases in between. The CDR3 consists of 12 residues. The chain's CDR3 is CASSYKGYEQYF. The DNA for the CDR3 is TGTGCCAGCAGTTATAAGGGGTACGAGCAGTACTTC.

This clone occurred once. The V gene is TRBV4-1, the J gene TRBJ2-7, with TRBD1 as a possible D gene (6 bases). The CDR3 consists of 13 residues. Trimming stripped 0 bases from V and 9 bases from J, with 12 bases between. CDR1 is MGHRA and CDR2 is YSYEKL in the germline V gene. The CDR3 loop reads CASSQDRGLVQYF. The CDR3 region has the DNA TGCGCCAGCAGCCAAGACAGGGGCTTAGTGCAGTACTTC.

The chain combines TRBV20-1 with TRBJ2-3; no clear D. The V gene lost 1 base and the J gene lost 9 bases, with 8 bases spanning the gap. This CDR3 is built from 11 residues. Germline V CDR1 and CDR2: DFQATT, SNEGSKA (reference sequence). The CDR3 sequence is CSARAEETQYF. DNA of the CDR3: TGCAGTGCTAGAGCCGAGGAGACGCAGTATTTT.

This chain joins TRBV11-3 and TRBJ1-1; tentatively, D is TRBD1 (6 bases). V was clipped by 5 bases and J by 4 bases, with 17 bases between them. Germline CDR1 reads SGHNT; CDR2 reads YENEEA. CDR3 length: 15 residues. CDR3 nucleotides: TGTGCCAGCAGCCCGGGAGGGGGAGGTAGCACTGAAGCTTTCTTT. Its translation is CASSPGGGGSTEAFF.

V gene TRBV6-1 combines with J gene TRBJ2-7; D is perhaps TRBD1 (5 bases). Germline CDR1 MNHNS, CDR2 SASEGT. The CDR3 covers 14 residues. Trimming shortened V by 1 base and J by 6 bases, and 13 bases separated the two germline ends. CDR3 region: CASSEGGPPSEQYF. CDR3 nucleotides: TGTGCCAGCAGTGAAGGGGGCCCTCCGAGCGAGCAGTACTTC.

The chain has TRBV9 and TRBJ1-3; 9 bases fit TRBD1. The CDR3 spans 14 residues. Germline CDR1 is SGDLS and CDR2 is YYNGEE. With V trimmed by 10 bases and J by 2 bases, 7 bases remained unmatched. CDR3 in DNA: TGTGCCTCACAACAGGGGGCGGCTGGAAACACCATATATTTT. As protein: CASQQGAAGNTIYF.